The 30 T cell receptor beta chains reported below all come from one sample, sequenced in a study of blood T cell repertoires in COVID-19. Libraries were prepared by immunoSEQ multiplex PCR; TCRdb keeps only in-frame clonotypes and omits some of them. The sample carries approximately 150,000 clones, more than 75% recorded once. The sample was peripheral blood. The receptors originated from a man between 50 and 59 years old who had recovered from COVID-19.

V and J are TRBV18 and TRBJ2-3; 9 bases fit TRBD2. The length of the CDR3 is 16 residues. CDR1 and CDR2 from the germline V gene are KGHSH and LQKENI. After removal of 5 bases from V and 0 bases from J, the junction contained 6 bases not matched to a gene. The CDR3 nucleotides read TGTGCCAGCTCAACCGTAGCGGGGGCCAGCACAGATACGCAGTATTTT. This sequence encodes CASSTVAGASTDTQYF.

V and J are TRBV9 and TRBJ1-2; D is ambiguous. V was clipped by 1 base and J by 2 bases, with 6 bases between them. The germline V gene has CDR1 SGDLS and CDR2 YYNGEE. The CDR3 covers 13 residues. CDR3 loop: CASSVTENYGYTF. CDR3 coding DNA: TGTGCCAGCAGCGTAACGGAGAACTATGGCTACACCTTC.

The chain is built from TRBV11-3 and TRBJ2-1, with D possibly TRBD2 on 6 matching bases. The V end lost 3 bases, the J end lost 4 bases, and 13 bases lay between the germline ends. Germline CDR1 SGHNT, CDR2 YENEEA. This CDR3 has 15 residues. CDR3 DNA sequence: TGTGCCAGCAGCTTGGGGCAGGGACTGTACAATGAGCAGTTCTTC. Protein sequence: CASSLGQGLYNEQFF.

CDR3 in amino acids: CASDSLGHANTEAFF. The CDR3, as DNA: TGTGCCAGCGACAGCTTAGGACACGCCAACACTGAAGCTTTCTTT. V is TRBV11-2 and J is TRBJ1-1; TRBD1 might be the D (5 bases). Germline CDR1 SGHAT, CDR2 FQNNGV. V was pared by 8 bases and J by 2 bases, with 18 bases between. The CDR3 runs to 15 residues.

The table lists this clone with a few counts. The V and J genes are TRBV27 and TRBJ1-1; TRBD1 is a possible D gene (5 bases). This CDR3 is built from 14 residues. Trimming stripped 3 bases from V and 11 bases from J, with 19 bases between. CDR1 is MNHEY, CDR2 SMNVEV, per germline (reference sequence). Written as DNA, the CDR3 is TGTGCCAGCAGTTTGGGGCAGGGTTTGGGTTTTGCTTTCTTT. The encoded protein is CASSLGQGLGFAFF.

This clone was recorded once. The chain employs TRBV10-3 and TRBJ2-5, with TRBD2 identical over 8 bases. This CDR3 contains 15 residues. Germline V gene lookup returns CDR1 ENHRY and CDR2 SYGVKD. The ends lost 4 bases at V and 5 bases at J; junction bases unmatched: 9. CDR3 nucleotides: TGTGCCATCAGTGTTAATAGCGGGGTCGGCGAGACCCAGTACTTC. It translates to CAISVNSGVGETQYF.

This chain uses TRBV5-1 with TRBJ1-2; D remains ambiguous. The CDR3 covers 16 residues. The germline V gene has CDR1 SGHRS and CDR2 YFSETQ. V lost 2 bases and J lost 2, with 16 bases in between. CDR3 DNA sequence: TGCGCCAGCAGCTTTACGGTGTGGGAGACAAACTATGGCTACACCTTC. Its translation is CASSFTVWETNYGYTF.

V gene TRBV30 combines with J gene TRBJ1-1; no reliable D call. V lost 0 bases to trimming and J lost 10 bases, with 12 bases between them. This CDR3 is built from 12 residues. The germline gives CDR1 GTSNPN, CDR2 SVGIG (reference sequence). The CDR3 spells CAWSVSGWGAFF. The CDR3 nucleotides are TGTGCCTGGAGTGTGTCGGGGTGGGGAGCTTTCTTT.

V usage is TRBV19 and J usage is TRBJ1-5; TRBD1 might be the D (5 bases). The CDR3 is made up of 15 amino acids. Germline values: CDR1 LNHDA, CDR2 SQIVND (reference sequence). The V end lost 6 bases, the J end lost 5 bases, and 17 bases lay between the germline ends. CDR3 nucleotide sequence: TGTGCCAGTAGAACCATCCGTCGGGGGGATCAGCCCCAGCATTTT. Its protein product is CASRTIRRGDQPQHF.

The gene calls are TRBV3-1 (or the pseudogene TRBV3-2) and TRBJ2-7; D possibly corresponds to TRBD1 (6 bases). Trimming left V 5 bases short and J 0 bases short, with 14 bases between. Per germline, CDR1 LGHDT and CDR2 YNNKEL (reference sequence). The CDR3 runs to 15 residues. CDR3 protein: CASSTHRVSSYEQYF. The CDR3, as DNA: TGTGCCAGCAGCACTCACAGGGTGAGCTCCTACGAGCAGTACTTC.

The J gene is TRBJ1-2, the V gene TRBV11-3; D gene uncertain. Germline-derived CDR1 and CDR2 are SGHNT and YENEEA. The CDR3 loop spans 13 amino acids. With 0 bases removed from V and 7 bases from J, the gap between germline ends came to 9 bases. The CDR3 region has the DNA TGTGCCAGCAGCTTAGATCGGGATACTGGCTACACCTTC. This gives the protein CASSLDRDTGYTF. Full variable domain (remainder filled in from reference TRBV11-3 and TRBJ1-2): EAGVVQSPRYKIIEKKQPVAFWCNPISGHNTLYWYLQNLGQGPELLIRYENEEAVDDSQLPKDRFSAERLKGVDSTLKIQPAELGDSAVYLCASSLDRDTGYTFGSGTRLTVV.

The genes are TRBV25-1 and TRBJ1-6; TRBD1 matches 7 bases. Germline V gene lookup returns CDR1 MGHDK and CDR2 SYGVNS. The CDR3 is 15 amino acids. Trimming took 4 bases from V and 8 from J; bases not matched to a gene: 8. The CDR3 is CASSGLTGRHSPLHF. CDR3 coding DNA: TGTGCCAGCAGTGGTCTGACAGGGAGGCATTCACCCCTCCACTTT.

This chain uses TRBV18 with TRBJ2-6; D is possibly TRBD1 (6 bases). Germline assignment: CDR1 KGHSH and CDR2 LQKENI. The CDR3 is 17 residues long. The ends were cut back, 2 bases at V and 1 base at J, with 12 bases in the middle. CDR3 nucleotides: TGTGCCAGCTCACCATCACCAGGGGTATCTGGGGCCAACGTCCTGACTTTC. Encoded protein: CASSPSPGVSGANVLTF.

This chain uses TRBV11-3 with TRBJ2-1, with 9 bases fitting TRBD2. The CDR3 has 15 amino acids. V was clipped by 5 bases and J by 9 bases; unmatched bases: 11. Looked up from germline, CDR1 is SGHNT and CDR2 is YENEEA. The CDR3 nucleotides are TGTGCCAGCAGCCAAACCGGGACTAGCAGTTCTGAGCAGTTCTTC. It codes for CASSQTGTSSSEQFF. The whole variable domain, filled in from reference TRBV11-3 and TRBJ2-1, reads EAGVVQSPRYKIIEKKQPVAFWCNPISGHNTLYWYLQNLGQGPELLIRYENEEAVDDSQLPKDRFSAERLKGVDSTLKIQPAELGDSAVYLCASSQTGTSSSEQFFGPGTRLTVL.

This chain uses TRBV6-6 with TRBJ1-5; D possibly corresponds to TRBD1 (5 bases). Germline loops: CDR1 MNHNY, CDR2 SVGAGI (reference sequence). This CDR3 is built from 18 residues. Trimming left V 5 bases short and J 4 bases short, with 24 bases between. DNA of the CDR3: TGTGCCAGCAGTCACCATGACGGTGGCGGGGGAGGGAATCAGCCCCAGCATTTT. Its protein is CASSHHDGGGGGNQPQHF.

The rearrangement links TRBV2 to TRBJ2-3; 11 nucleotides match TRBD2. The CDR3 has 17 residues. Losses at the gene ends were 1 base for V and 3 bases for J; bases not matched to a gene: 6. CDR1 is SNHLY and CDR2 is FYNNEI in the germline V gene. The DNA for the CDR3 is TGTGCCAGCAGTGAAGGGGTTAGCGGGGGGGCAACAGATACGCAGTATTTT. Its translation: CASSEGVSGGATDTQYF.

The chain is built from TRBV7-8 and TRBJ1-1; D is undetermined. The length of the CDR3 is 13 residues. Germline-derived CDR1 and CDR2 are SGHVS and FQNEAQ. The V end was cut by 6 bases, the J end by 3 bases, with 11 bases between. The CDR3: CASSTQWDTEAFF. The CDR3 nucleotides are TGTGCCAGCAGTACACAGTGGGACACTGAAGCTTTCTTT. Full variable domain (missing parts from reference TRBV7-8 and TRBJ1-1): GAGVSQSPRYKVAKRGQDVALRCDPISGHVSLFWYQQALGQGPEFLTYFQNEAQLDKSGLPSDRFFAERPEGSVSTLKIQRTQQEDSAVYLCASSTQWDTEAFFGQGTRLTVV.

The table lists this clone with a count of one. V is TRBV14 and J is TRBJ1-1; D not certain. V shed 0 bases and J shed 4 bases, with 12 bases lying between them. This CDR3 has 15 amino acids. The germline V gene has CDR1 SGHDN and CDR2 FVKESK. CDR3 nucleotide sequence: TGTGCCAGCAGCCAAGACACCCGAACGGGCACTGAAGCTTTCTTT. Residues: CASSQDTRTGTEAFF.

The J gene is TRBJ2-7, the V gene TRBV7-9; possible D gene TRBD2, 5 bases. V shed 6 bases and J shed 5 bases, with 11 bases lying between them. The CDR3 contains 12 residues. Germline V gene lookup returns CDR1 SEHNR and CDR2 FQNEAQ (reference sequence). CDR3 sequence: CASSPSWDEQYF. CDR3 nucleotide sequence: TGTGCCAGCAGTCCTAGCTGGGACGAGCAGTACTTC. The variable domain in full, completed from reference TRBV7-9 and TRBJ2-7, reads DTGVSQNPRHKITKRGQNVTFRCDPISEHNRLYWYRQTLGQGPEFLTYFQNEAQLEKSRLLSDRFSAERPKGSFSTLEIQRTEQGDSAMYLCASSPSWDEQYFGPGTRLTVT.

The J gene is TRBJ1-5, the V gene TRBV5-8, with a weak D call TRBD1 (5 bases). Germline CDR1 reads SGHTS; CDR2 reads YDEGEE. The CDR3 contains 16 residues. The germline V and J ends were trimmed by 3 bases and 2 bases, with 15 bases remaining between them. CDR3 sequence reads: CASSSAGLGRNQPQHF. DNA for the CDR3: TGTGCCAGCAGCTCGGCAGGGCTTGGTCGCAATCAGCCCCAGCATTTT.

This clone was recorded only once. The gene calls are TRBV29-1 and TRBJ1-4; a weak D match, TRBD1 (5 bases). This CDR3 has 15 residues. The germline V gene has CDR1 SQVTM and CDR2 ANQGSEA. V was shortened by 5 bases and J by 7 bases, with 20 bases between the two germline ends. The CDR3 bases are TGCAGCGTTCAGCGGGCGATGTCGAGGGGTGAAAAACTGTTTTTT. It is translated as CSVQRAMSRGEKLFF.

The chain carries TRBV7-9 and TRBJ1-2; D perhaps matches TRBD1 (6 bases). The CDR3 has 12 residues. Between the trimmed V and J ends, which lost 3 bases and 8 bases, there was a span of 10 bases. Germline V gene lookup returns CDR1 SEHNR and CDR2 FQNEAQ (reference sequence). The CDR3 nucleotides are TGTGCCAGCAGCTTGAACAGGGAGGGCTACACCTTC. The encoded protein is CASSLNREGYTF.

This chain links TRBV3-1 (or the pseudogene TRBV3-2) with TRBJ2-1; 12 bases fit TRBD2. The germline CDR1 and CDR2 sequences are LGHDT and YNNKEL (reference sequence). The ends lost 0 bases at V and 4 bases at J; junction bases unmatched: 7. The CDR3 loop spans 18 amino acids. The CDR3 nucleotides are TGTGCCAGCAGCCAAGACACTCTAGCGGGGGGGCCGTACAATGAGCAGTTCTTC. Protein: CASSQDTLAGGPYNEQFF.

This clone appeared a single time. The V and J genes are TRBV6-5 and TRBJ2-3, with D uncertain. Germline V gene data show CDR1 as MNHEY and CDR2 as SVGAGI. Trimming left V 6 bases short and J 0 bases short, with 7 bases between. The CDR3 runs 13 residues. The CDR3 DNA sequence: TGTGCCAGCAGCCGCGTTAGCACAGATACGCAGTATTTT. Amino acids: CASSRVSTDTQYF.

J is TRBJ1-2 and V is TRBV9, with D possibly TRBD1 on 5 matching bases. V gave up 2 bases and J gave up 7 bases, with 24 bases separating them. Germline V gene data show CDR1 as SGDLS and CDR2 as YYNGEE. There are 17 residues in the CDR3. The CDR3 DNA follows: TGTGCCAGCAGCGTGAGCGACAGCGGGGTGGGACGGGTTGGCTACACCTTC. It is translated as CASSVSDSGVGRVGYTF.

This CDR3 is CASSLRGDSSGNTIYF. In nucleotides, the CDR3 is TGTGCCAGCAGCTTACGGGGGGATTCCTCTGGAAACACCATATATTTT. The rearrangement links TRBV11-2 to TRBJ1-3; weak D call: TRBD1 (5 bases). The CDR3 is 16 amino acids. Germline V gives CDR1 SGHAT, CDR2 FQNNGV. V lost 2 bases and J lost 0, with 11 bases in between.

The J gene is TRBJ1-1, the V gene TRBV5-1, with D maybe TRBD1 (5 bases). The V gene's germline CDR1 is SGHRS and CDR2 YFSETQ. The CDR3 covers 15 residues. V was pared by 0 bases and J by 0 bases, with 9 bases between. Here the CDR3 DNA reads TGCGCCAGCAGCTTGGCCGGGGGGATGAACACTGAAGCTTTCTTT. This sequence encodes CASSLAGGMNTEAFF.

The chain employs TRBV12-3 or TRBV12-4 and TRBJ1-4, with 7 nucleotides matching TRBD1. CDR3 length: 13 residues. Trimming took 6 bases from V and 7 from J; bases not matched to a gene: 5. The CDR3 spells CASSPGQSEKLFF. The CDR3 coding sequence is TGTGCCAGCAGCCCGGGACAGAGTGAAAAACTGTTTTTT.

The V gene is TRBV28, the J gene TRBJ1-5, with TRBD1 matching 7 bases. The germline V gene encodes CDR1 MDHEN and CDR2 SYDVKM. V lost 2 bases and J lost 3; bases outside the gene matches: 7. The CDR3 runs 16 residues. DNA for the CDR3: TGTGCCAGCAGTTTAAGGGGGCAAAGAAACAATCAGCCCCAGCATTTT. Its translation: CASSLRGQRNNQPQHF.

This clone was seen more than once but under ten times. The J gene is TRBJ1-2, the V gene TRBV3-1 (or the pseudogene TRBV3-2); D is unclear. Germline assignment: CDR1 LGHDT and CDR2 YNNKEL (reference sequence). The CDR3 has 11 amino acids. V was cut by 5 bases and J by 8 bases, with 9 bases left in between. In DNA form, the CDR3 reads TGTGCCAGCAGCTGGACGGGGGGCTACACCTTC. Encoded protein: CASSWTGGYTF.